These T cell receptor beta chains were read from a single sample in a study of T and B cells in COVID-19 patients. One entry per CDR3 protein, called by TCRdb with MiXCR from the multiplex PCR reads. The sample carries fewer than 6,500 distinct CDR3 sequences, 25% to 35% recorded once. Input material: blood. The origin of the receptors is a human donor with active COVID-19. The donor label of this sample is uncertain. The CDR3 runs from the conserved cysteine through the conserved F or W. A D gene is named only where the DNA matches it firmly. A row's size may be missing; if present it is once, few, many or a size class.

TRBJ1-3	TRBV5-6	.	few	CASSRAGSSGNTIYF	TGTGCCAGCAGCCGGGCAGGGAGCTCTGGAAACACCATATATTTT
TRBJ2-3	TRBV13	.	few	CASERIGGLNTQYF	TGTGCCAGCGAAAGGATTGGCGGATTAAATACGCAGTATTTT
TRBJ1-2	TRBV5-5	TRBD1	.	CASSVQGADYGYTF	TGTGCCAGCAGCGTACAGGGGGCAGACTATGGCTACACCTTC
TRBJ1-2	TRBV19	.	.	CASSIRWQGLSNGNTF	TGTGCCAGTAGTATCCGCTGGCAGGGACTGTCGAATGGCAACACCTTC
TRBJ2-7	TRBV19	.	medium-sized	CASSKRGDYYEQYF	TGTGCCAGTAGTAAGCGTGGGGATTACTACGAGCAGTACTTC
TRBJ2-6	TRBV5-1	TRBD1	.	CASSRGGTGAEGTNVLTF	TGCGCCAGCAGCCGGGGGGGGACAGGGGCGGAAGGGACCAACGTCCTGACTTTC
TRBJ2-7	TRBV5-5	.	medium-sized	CASSLESGTPSYEQYF	TGTGCCAGCAGCTTGGAATCCGGGACACCTTCTTACGAGCAGTACTTC
TRBJ1-1	TRBV7-6	.	.	CASSSADRTNTEAFF	TGTGCCAGCAGCTCAGCTGACAGGACGAACACTGAAGCTTTCTTT
TRBJ2-7	TRBV6-5	TRBD1	medium-sized	CASSQQGAKDEQYF	TGTGCCAGCAGTCAACAGGGGGCTAAAGACGAGCAGTACTTC
TRBJ1-2	TRBV6-2/TRBV6-3	.	few	CASSYSTVGLRTGYTF	TGTGCCAGCAGTTACTCGACAGTGGGACTCCGGACTGGCTACACCTTC
TRBJ2-2	TRBV10-3	.	.	CAISSGAAGELFF	TGTGCCATATCATCGGGGGCGGCCGGGGAGCTGTTTTTT
TRBJ2-5	TRBV6-5	.	.	CASSYRPMETQYF	TGTGCCAGCAGTTACAGGCCCATGGAGACCCAGTACTTC
TRBJ1-2	TRBV11-3	TRBD1	.	CASSSLKKTGFNYGYTF	TGTGCCAGCAGCTCGCTTAAAAAGACAGGGTTCAACTATGGCTACACCTTC
TRBJ2-2	TRBV6-5	TRBD2	.	CASSGTSGGTGELFF	TGTGCCAGCAGCGGGACTAGCGGGGGCACCGGGGAGCTGTTTTTT
TRBJ2-1	TRBV5-1	.	.	CASSLDPSGKEQFF	TGCGCCAGCAGCTTGGATCCATCCGGGAAAGAGCAGTTCTTC
TRBJ2-7	TRBV7-2	.	once	CASPPPPGTHYEQYF	TGTGCCAGCCCCCCCCCCCCGGGAACCCACTACGAGCAGTACTTC
TRBJ2-7	TRBV29-1	.	medium-sized	CSVTDSYEQYF	TGCAGCGTGACAGATTCCTACGAGCAGTACTTC
TRBJ1-5	TRBV19	.	medium-sized	CASSQGDYSNQPQHF	TGTGCCAGTAGCCAGGGAGACTATAGCAATCAGCCCCAGCATTTT
TRBJ1-6	TRBV18	.	.	CASSPGSDNSPLHF	TGTGCCAGCTCACCGGGGAGTGATAATTCACCCCTCCACTTT
TRBJ2-3	TRBV5-6	TRBD1	few	CASSRNTGADTQYF	TGTGCCAGCAGCCGGAACACAGGGGCAGATACGCAGTATTTT
TRBJ2-3	TRBV7-6	.	few	CASSLIGAQMTSTDTQYF	TGTGCCAGCAGCTTAATAGGGGCCCAAATGACTAGCACAGATACGCAGTATTTT
TRBJ1-3	TRBV6-5	TRBD1	.	CASSLYRGSNTIYF	TGTGCCAGCAGCCTTTACAGGGGCAGCAACACCATATATTTT
TRBJ2-6	TRBV5-6	.	medium-sized	CASSPRGVSSGANVLTF	TGTGCCAGCAGCCCCAGAGGAGTTTCCTCTGGGGCCAACGTCCTGACTTTC
TRBJ2-3	TRBV4-3	TRBD2	.	CASGQRLAGGPSTDTQYF	TGCGCCAGCGGCCAGAGATTGGCGGGAGGGCCTAGCACAGATACGCAGTATTTT
TRBJ1-2	TRBV5-4	.	few	CASSLEGLYGYTF	TGTGCCAGCAGCTTGGAGGGGCTCTATGGCTACACCTTC
TRBJ1-1	TRBV30	.	.	CAWSPFVLEKAFF	TGTGCCTGGAGTCCCTTTGTATTGGAAAAAGCTTTCTTT